A selection of T cell receptor beta chains follows, all from one sample in a study of early T cells in non-severe SARS-CoV-2 infection. A single record per CDR3 protein comes from TCRdb applying MiXCR to the 5' RACE reads. The sample has some 32,000 distinct CDR3 sequences, around 6% seen once; the top ten hold almost 6.5%. What was sequenced was whole blood. The receptors shown here come from an adult who was a healthcare worker with PCR-confirmed SARS-CoV-2 infection or an uninfected control (not recorded which). Both conserved end residues are part of each CDR3. The D gene is left open where the match is weak. Clone size is given for some rows only: seen once, a few or many times, or a class if the clone is expanded.

>TRBV3-1|.|TRBJ1-1|.
TGTGCCAGCAGCCAACTACAGGGGAACACTGAAGCTTTCTTT
CASSQLQGNTEAFF
>TRBV27|many|TRBJ1-4|.
TGTGCCAGCAAGGCGAGCAATTCGATTAATGAAAAACTGTTTTTT
CASKASNSINEKLFF
>TRBV10-3|.|TRBJ1-1|.
TGTGCCATCAGTGACCCTGGACGGATGAACACTGAAGCTTTCTTT
CAISDPGRMNTEAFF
>TRBV5-1|few|TRBJ2-1|.
TGCGCCAGCAGCTTAGGCGAGGGTGTCGATGAGCAGTTCTTC
CASSLGEGVDEQFF
>TRBV20-1|few|TRBJ1-6|.
TGCAGTGCTAGAGTCAAGCAGGGCGGTCCTGTTTTAGCACCCCTCCACTTT
CSARVKQGGPVLAPLHF
>TRBV20-1|.|TRBJ1-5|.
TGCAGTGCTAGAGATCTGGAGAATCAGCCCCAGCATTTT
CSARDLENQPQHF
>TRBV5-1|many|TRBJ2-3|TRBD2
TGCGCCAGCAGCCTAAACCCTAGCGGGAGAGCAGATACGCAGTATTTT
CASSLNPSGRADTQYF
>TRBV20-1|.|TRBJ2-1|TRBD2
TGCAGTGACCCCAGGGGGACTAGCGGGAGTTCGTCCTACAATGAGCAGTTCTTC
CSDPRGTSGSSSYNEQFF
>TRBV5-8|many|TRBJ1-5|.
TGTGCCAGCAGCCCCCCAGGGGTGCAAAAACGAAATCAGCCCCAGCATTTT
CASSPPGVQKRNQPQHF
>TRBV19|many|TRBJ2-4|.
TGTGCCAGTCTAACAGCGGCCAAAAACATTCAGTACTTC
CASLTAAKNIQYF
>TRBV28|many|TRBJ2-2|TRBD1
TGTGCCAGCAGTTCTCCACAGGGGGCATTGGACACCGGGGAGCTGTTTTTT
CASSSPQGALDTGELFF
>TRBV5-1|.|TRBJ2-5|.
TGCGCCAGCAGCTTCCGGACTCCGCCTGAGACCCAGTACTTC
CASSFRTPPETQYF
>TRBV7-9|medium-sized|TRBJ2-5|.
TGTGCCAGCAGCTCGAACAGGGGAGGAGAGACCCAGTACTTC
CASSSNRGGETQYF
>TRBV29-1|few|TRBJ2-3|.
TGCAGCGTTGAAGGCGGCGGTAAAACGCAGTATTTT
CSVEGGGKTQYF
>TRBV2|many|TRBJ2-7|TRBD1
TGTGCCAGCACGGACAGGCAGTGGGGGTACGAGCAGTACTTC
CASTDRQWGYEQYF
>TRBV7-9|many|TRBJ2-7|.
TGTGCCAGCAGTCTTCGCTACGGCGAGCAGTACTTC
CASSLRYGEQYF
>TRBV27|many|TRBJ2-5|.
TGTGCCAGCAGATTGGGTAGCCCCCCGGAGGAGACCCAGTACTTC
CASRLGSPPEETQYF
>TRBV5-6|many|TRBJ2-5|.
TGTGCCAGCAGCTTTGGCCGGGCCGAGCAAGAGACCCAGTACTTC
CASSFGRAEQETQYF
>TRBV2|.|TRBJ2-5|TRBD2
TGTGCCAGCAAGCTACGGGGACTAGTGTTGACGGAGACCCAGTACTTC
CASKLRGLVLTETQYF
>TRBV28|few|TRBJ1-6|.
TGTGCCAGCAGTTTCGGTTCACCCCTCCACTTT
CASSFGSPLHF
>TRBV12-3/TRBV12-4|.|TRBJ2-7|.
TGTGCCAGCAGTTTAGCTGCGACTAGTCTCGACGAGCAGTACTTC
CASSLAATSLDEQYF
>TRBV20-1|.|TRBJ1-5|TRBD1
TGCAGTGCTAGCCCACAGGGGCACGGTCAGCCCCAGCATTTT
CSASPQGHGQPQHF
>TRBV28|many|TRBJ2-5|TRBD2
TGTGCCAGCAGTTTAGGGGCTAGCGGGGGCCGCCAAGAGACCCAGTACTTC
CASSLGASGGRQETQYF
>TRBV20-1|few|TRBJ2-7|.
TGCAGTGCCGTAAGTAACTCCTACGAGCAGTACTTC
CSAVSNSYEQYF
>TRBV3-1|few|TRBJ1-2|TRBD1
TGTGCGAGCAGCAGGGGACAGGTCTATGGCTACACCTTC
CASSRGQVYGYTF
>TRBV27|many|TRBJ2-7|.
TGTGCCAGCAGTGCACAAGGAGGCAACTACGAGCAGTACTTC
CASSAQGGNYEQYF
>TRBV7-6|many|TRBJ2-2|TRBD1
TGTGCCAGCACTTGGGACAGTTTCGCCGGGGAGCTGTTTTTT
CASTWDSFAGELFF
>TRBV7-8|few|TRBJ2-1|.
TGTGCCAGCAGCTTAGCCGATGTACACAATGAGCAGTTCTTC
CASSLADVHNEQFF
>TRBV5-4|many|TRBJ2-3|.
TGTGCCAGCAGCTTGGACGGGAGACCCAGATGGACCAGCACAGATACGCAGTATTTT
CASSLDGRPRWTSTDTQYF
>TRBV3-1|many|TRBJ2-2|TRBD2
TGTGCCAGCAGCCGGGTTGCGGGAGCTGCCGGGGAGCTGTTTTTT
CASSRVAGAAGELFF
>TRBV10-1|few|TRBJ2-7|.
TGCGCCAGCAGTGAAAGTAGGCACGAGCAGTACTTC
CASSESRHEQYF
>TRBV11-2|many|TRBJ2-1|.
TGTGCCAGCAGCTTATCGGGTTTTGACAATGAGCAGTTCTTC
CASSLSGFDNEQFF
>TRBV11-2|many|TRBJ2-1|.
TGTGCCAGCAGCCCTAATGGGGGGCTAGCCTACAATGAGCAGTTCTTC
CASSPNGGLAYNEQFF
>TRBV7-9|many|TRBJ1-1|.
TGTGCCAGCAGCCAGGGACATCCTGAAGCTTTCTTT
CASSQGHPEAFF
>TRBV7-3|many|TRBJ2-3|.
TGTGCCAGCAGCAAATTAGGGTCAGATACGCAGTATTTT
CASSKLGSDTQYF
>TRBV10-1|medium-sized|TRBJ2-3|.
TGCGCCAGCAGTGACTCAGGACAAATCCACACAGATACGCAGTATTTT
CASSDSGQIHTDTQYF
>TRBV4-2|many|TRBJ2-7|TRBD1
TGTGCCAGCAGCCAAGATGGGGGACAGCTCTACGAGCAGTACTTC
CASSQDGGQLYEQYF